This paragraph covers one T cell receptor beta chain sequence. What it binds is unknown. The data derive from a study of T-cell reconstitution after alpha-beta-depleted transplantation in children. Study-wide findings and caveats: T-cell counts and diversity at one year following transplant were attributed mainly to newly produced T cells.

Germline V gives CDR1 MNHEY, CDR2 SVGEGT. The V end lost 5 bases, the J end lost 0 bases, and 11 bases lay between the germline ends. The CDR3 has 16 residues. Researchers prepared the TCRbeta library using unique molecular identifiers, the study reports. TCRdb used MiXCR to reprocess the PCR reads, holding one entry per CDR3 protein. The table records hundreds of thousands of distinct CDR3 sequences, more than 20% of them present only once. Specimen: PBMCs, mostly from graft donor cells, collected 360 days after TCRalphabeta/CD19-depleted stem cell transplant. This receptor was identified in a boy under two years old who had a stem cell transplant for acute myeloid leukemia, so the T cells may come from the graft donor. The chain carries TRBV6-2 or TRBV6-3 and TRBJ2-6; possibly TRBD1 or TRBD2 for D (6 bases each). The CDR3, as DNA: TGTGCCAGCAGTCACGGGGGCTCCTCTGGGGCCAACGTCCTGACTTTC. Amino acid sequence: CASSHGGSSGANVLTF.